This T cell receptor beta chain is drawn from a study of CD4 T cell repertoires in COVID-19 (dated by TCRdb to 2020 to 2022). A note on the overall study: To analyze cross-reactivity, the CFSE-low cells were expanded with IL-2 for over eight days and then labeled again and restimulated with spike proteins from other coronaviruses. In COVID-19-recovered individuals, the study described naturally processed CD4+ T cell responses to SARS-CoV-2 spike and nucleoprotein and used TCR Vbeta sequencing to evaluate clonal composition. TCR Vbeta repertoire analysis of SARS-CoV-2-reactive T cells was conducted at the subset level in a few recovered individuals.

The CDR3, cysteine through phenylalanine, is 14 amino acids long. CDR3 DNA is the only sequence kept; it has 42 bases, read in frame from the first base. V was cut back by 5 bases and J by 1 base, leaving a gap of 11 bases between them. In the germline V gene, CDR1 corresponds to SGHTA and CDR2 to FQGNSA. In regard to this clone: The antigen it recognizes is unknown. No base quality values were provided; no much bigger clone lies one nucleotide off.

The protocol used for the library was the immunoSEQ multiplex PCR assay. As for how the authors treated the data: The Chao-Jaccard similarity index and the number of shared clonotypes were used to measure repertoire overlap between subsets. TCRdb obtained this table from immuneACCESS and retained in-frame rearrangements with V and J assigned. These tables miss some clones; where compared with another copy, unresolved V genes account for less than half of the shortfall, and the remainder is unexplained. V, J and clone size are those of that table, while D and trimming were read from the DNA. The table for this sample lists about 75,000 clones; about 83% of them were counted only once. The ten largest clones add up to around 0.58% of the sample. This sample's time point label indicates: sample from a COVID-19-recovered individual after infection. Donors were patients who had recovered from mild-to-severe COVID-19. Memory T cell samples that were not cultured were sequenced immediately after ex vivo isolation. From peripheral blood mononuclear cells, the researchers isolated CD4+ total memory, central memory, effector memory and circulating T follicular helper cells.

What the research found in general, with its limitations: Between roughly 6.5 and 28% of SARS-CoV-2 clonotypes were also detected in SARS-CoV and/or HKU1 spike-stimulated secondary cultures, consistent with cross-reactivity. Several of the most expanded SARS-CoV-2-reactive clonotypes were found to be shared between two or all three memory subsets, suggesting intraclonal diversification.

The receptor's source is a human donor who had COVID-19. The sequence joins TRBV7-2 to TRBJ2-5, with no reliable assignment of the D segment. This specimen was CD4+ T cells from peripheral blood, taken after recovery from COVID-19. The DNA sequence reads TGTGCCAGCAGCCCCTGGACCGGCCAAGAGACCCAGTACTTC. It codes for CASSPWTGQETQYF.